This T cell receptor beta chain stems from a study of human T cells and chemical hapten exposure. Time point here: pre-sensitization, week 0. Stated treatment: therapeutic diphenylcyclopropenone sensitization with weekly scalp DPC. TCRdb processed the RACE reads anew with MiXCR; each CDR3 protein has one entry. The sample comprises tens of thousands of distinct CDR3 sequences, 6.7% of which are singletons, and around 1.6% rests with the top ten. There are 15 residues in the CDR3. Germline V gives CDR1 MNHEY, CDR2 SVGAGI. With 0 bases removed from V and 3 bases from J, the gap between germline ends came to 11 bases.

The input for sequencing was whole blood, taken in connection with sensitization to the hapten diphenylcyclopropenone (DPC). The rearrangement links TRBV6-5 to TRBJ1-1; D is uncertain. The receptor comes from a woman in her twenties or thirties with alopecia areata. Some clones in this sample may be carry-over from other donors' samples. The CDR3 DNA sequence: TGTGCCAGCAGTTACTCGGCGGCCGGATACACTGAAGCTTTCTTT. This translates into CASSYSAAGYTEAFF.